The 4 T cell receptor beta chains in this list originate from one sample, sequenced in a study of cytomegalovirus exposure and HLA in healthy donors. PCR employed 60 Vbeta and 13 Jbeta primers. The data were produced by immunoSEQ multiplex PCR, yet TCRdb's version contains in-frame clones alone and is incomplete. The data hold 55,000 to 70,000 clones, with about 73% observed a single time. Input material: PBMCs. The receptors were sampled from a woman in her sixties in good health and CMV-seropositive.

The chain joins TRBV6-1 to TRBJ1-2; 10 bases align to TRBD1. The germline gives CDR1 MNHNS, CDR2 SASEGT. After removal of 6 bases from V and 3 bases from J, the junction contained 7 bases not matched to a gene. This CDR3 contains 15 residues. CDR3: CASSPQGQGHYGYTF. The CDR3 DNA is TGTGCCAGCAGCCCACAGGGACAGGGGCACTATGGCTACACCTTC.

V and J are TRBV7-2 and TRBJ2-1; 11 bases map to TRBD2. The CDR3 spans 17 residues. The germline V gene encodes CDR1 SGHTA and CDR2 FQGNSA. The V segment lost 5 bases and the J segment 4 bases; nucleotides outside the gene matches: 10. Written as DNA, the CDR3 is TGTGCCAGCAGCCCTGACCGAACTAGCGGGGGATACAATGAGCAGTTCTTC. This codes for CASSPDRTSGGYNEQFF.

This clone was detected only a few times. This sequence joins TRBV7-9 and TRBJ2-7; 10 positions agree with TRBD1. CDR1 is SEHNR and CDR2 is FQNEAQ in the germline V gene (reference sequence). This CDR3 contains 14 residues. The V segment lost 4 bases and the J segment 2 bases; nucleotides outside the gene matches: 2. This chain's CDR3 is CASSSGTGAYEQYF. The DNA for the CDR3 is TGTGCCAGCAGCTCCGGGACAGGGGCCTACGAGCAGTACTTC.

The chain combines TRBV9 with TRBJ2-1, with D possibly matching TRBD2 (7 bases). The germline gives CDR1 SGDLS, CDR2 YYNGEE. The CDR3 spans 16 residues. The V end was cut by 0 bases, the J end by 6 bases, with 16 bases between. CDR3 sequence reads: CASSVGGGALGNEQFF. The CDR3 bases are TGTGCCAGCAGCGTAGGTGGGGGGGCTTTGGGCAATGAGCAGTTCTTC.